The rows below give T cell receptor beta chains drawn from one sample of a study of cytomegalovirus exposure and HLA in healthy donors. TCRdb's table, derived via immunoSEQ multiplex PCR, lists solely in-frame clones and lacks some. The table has about 190,000 clones, about four fifths seen once. The sequencing sample was made of PBMCs. These receptors were obtained from a boy under 18 in good health and CMV-seronegative. Each CDR3 is given with its conserved first and last residue. Fields, in order: J gene, clone size, V gene, D gene, CDR3 DNA, CDR3 protein. A D gene is named only where the DNA matches it firmly. Only some rows state a clone size, as once, few, many or a class for expanded clones.

TRBJ1-3 | NA | TRBV30 | TRBD1 | TGTGCCTGGAGTCCAACAGGGGGCGCGAAGAACACCATATATTTT | CAWSPTGGAKNTIYF
TRBJ1-2 | NA | TRBV5-4 | NA | TGTGCCAGCAGCTGGCAGGGGTTCTATGGCTACACCTTC | CASSWQGFYGYTF
TRBJ2-3 | few | TRBV4-2 | NA | TGTGCCAGCAGCCAAGGTTTTGAGGCGCAGTATTTT | CASSQGFEAQYF
TRBJ2-7 | once | TRBV6-1 | NA | TGTGCCAGCAGTGAAGCTTGGGGCTTATTAAGTTTGTCCGACGAGCAGTACTTC | CASSEAWGLLSLSDEQYF
TRBJ2-7 | NA | TRBV7-2 | TRBD1 | TGTGCCAGCAGCTTAGGGACAGGGAGTCGCGAGCAGTACTTC | CASSLGTGSREQYF
TRBJ2-7 | NA | TRBV20-1 | NA | TGCAGTGCTAAGACTAACTACGAGCAGTACTTC | CSAKTNYEQYF
TRBJ2-2 | NA | TRBV7-2 | TRBD1 | TGTGCCAGCAGCTTATGGGGACAGGGCTTAACCGGGGAGCTGTTTTTT | CASSLWGQGLTGELFF
TRBJ2-7 | NA | TRBV9 | NA | TGTGCCAGCAGCCCTAAGCAGGGGCACGAGCAGTACTTC | CASSPKQGHEQYF
TRBJ2-2 | NA | TRBV7-2 | TRBD2 | TGTGCCAGCAGCTTAAGACTAGCGGGAGCTGGTACCGGGGAGCTGTTTTTT | CASSLRLAGAGTGELFF
TRBJ2-1 | once | TRBV6-5 | TRBD2 | TGTGCCAGCAGCCCCTGGGGGACTAGGGTTCATGAGCAGTTCTTC | CASSPWGTRVHEQFF
TRBJ2-1 | NA | TRBV5-1 | TRBD2 | TGCGCCAGCAGCTTACTAGCGGGGGGGTCCTACGATGAGCAGTTCTTC | CASSLLAGGSYDEQFF
TRBJ2-1 | NA | TRBV4-1 | TRBD2 | TGCGCCAGCAGCCAAGATGGAGCGGGACCCACGAGGGAGCAGTTCTTC | CASSQDGAGPTREQFF
TRBJ2-3 | NA | TRBV9 | NA | TGTGCCAGCAGCGGCGGGGCCCACACAGATACGCAGTATTTT | CASSGGAHTDTQYF
TRBJ2-7 | NA | TRBV30 | NA | TGTGCCTGGTCTCAAACAAACTACGAGCAGTACTTC | CAWSQTNYEQYF
TRBJ1-6 | NA | TRBV10-3 | TRBD1 | TGTGCCATCAAACCGGGACAGGATAATTCACCCCTCCACTTT | CAIKPGQDNSPLHF
TRBJ1-5 | NA | TRBV6-5 | NA | TGTGCCAGCAGCGAGCAGGATCTCAATCAGCCCCAGCATTTT | CASSEQDLNQPQHF
TRBJ1-2 | few | TRBV6-1 | NA | TGTGCCAGCAGTGTAAAGGGGCCAAACTATGGCTACACCTTC | CASSVKGPNYGYTF
TRBJ1-4 | NA | TRBV30 | TRBD1 | TGTGCCTGGAGTAAGGGACAGGGATACGAAAAACTGTTTTTT | CAWSKGQGYEKLFF
TRBJ2-7 | NA | TRBV29-1 | NA | TGCAGCGTTGATGAGGGCGGCGAGCAGTACTTC | CSVDEGGEQYF
TRBJ1-1 | NA | TRBV29-1 | NA | TGCAGCGTTGGGGAGCCTGGGGGGACTGAAGCTTTCTTT | CSVGEPGGTEAFF